Sequencing of this T cell receptor (beta chain) was carried out in a study of cytomegalovirus exposure and HLA in healthy donors. Comment on this clone: Antigen: not known.

With 5 bases clipped from V and 2 bases from J, the junction kept 1 base outside the gene matches. The CDR3 runs 14 residues. Germline V gives CDR1 KGHSY, CDR2 FQNENV. Study-wide results and caveats: Most TCR sequences were uncommon, yet certain public TCRs appeared in many donors. It was found in a later analysis that first-cohort TCR clusters tended to co-occur in the 90 to 150 validation repertoires. Cytomegalovirus-associated status was assigned to some 160 TCR beta chains.

Method: immunoSEQ multiplex PCR; TCRdb's copy keeps in-frame clones and lacks some. The sample lists 100,000 to 130,000 clones, 95% seen once, with about 0.7% in the top ten. Sequenced: PBMCs. The chain couples TRBV16 to TRBJ2-7; 12 bases map to TRBD1. The clonotype comes from a woman younger than 35 in good health and CMV-seronegative. This chain's CDR3 is CASSWDRGPYEQYF. Here the CDR3 DNA reads TGTGCCAGCAGCTGGGACAGGGGGCCCTACGAGCAGTACTTC.